Each of the 21 T cell receptor beta chains below was sequenced from the same sample in a study of CD8 T cells in ankylosing spondylitis. MiXCR, run by TCRdb on the 5' RACE reads, gives a single entry per CDR3 protein. The table records some 130,000 distinct CDR3 sequences, around 6.6% of them present only once. Sequenced: blood, either unsorted or a sorted T cell fraction (not recorded which). The receptors originated from a female donor with ankylosing spondylitis or in good health (not recorded which).

This clonotype was detected many times. V usage is TRBV3-1 and J usage is TRBJ2-1; D unresolved. The CDR3 sequence is 13 residues long. Trimming left V 3 bases short and J 7 bases short, with 10 bases between. From germline, CDR1 is LGHDT and CDR2 YNNKEL (reference sequence). As DNA, the CDR3 is TGTGCCAGCAGCCAGTCCAGAGTTAATGAGCAGTTCTTC. Its protein product is CASSQSRVNEQFF.

This clonotype was observed at least ten times. The genes are TRBV5-1 and TRBJ1-2; D gene ambiguous. CDR1 and CDR2 from the germline V gene are SGHRS and YFSETQ. There are 18 residues in the CDR3. Trimming cost V 4 bases and J 3 bases, with 25 bases left between them. The CDR3 sequence is CASSPKGRRYSRDYGYTF. The CDR3 DNA reads TGCGCCAGCAGCCCTAAGGGTCGAAGGTACTCTCGGGACTATGGCTACACCTTC.

In its sample, this clonotype was seen many times. The chain has TRBV5-1 and TRBJ2-7, with TRBD1 identical over 11 bases. CDR3 length: 16 amino acids. J lost 3 bases, V lost 3 bases, and 8 bases had no gene match. Germline loops: CDR1 SGHRS, CDR2 YFSETQ. CDR3 bases: TGCGCCAGCAGCTCGGGACAGGGGGTTCCCCTCTACGAGCAGTACTTC. Its translation: CASSSGQGVPLYEQYF.

This clonotype was observed many times. CDR3 sequence reads: CATSDPGLGFETQYF. CDR3 coding DNA: TGTGCCACCAGTGACCCGGGACTAGGGTTCGAGACCCAGTACTTC. This sequence joins TRBV24-1 and TRBJ2-5; TRBD2 matches at 8 bases. Germline assignment: CDR1 KGHDR and CDR2 SFDVKD. After removal of 4 bases from V and 5 bases from J, the junction contained 8 bases not matched to a gene. The CDR3 runs 15 residues.

At least ten counts were recorded for this clonotype. The junction differs from germline at one of its ends, possibly a read error. The chain carries TRBV12-3 or TRBV12-4 and TRBJ1-3; no clear D gene. The CDR3 length is 14 residues. The CDR3 sequence: CASSLVGSGNTIYF. The CDR3 DNA reads as TGCGCCAGCAGCTTGGTGGGATCTGGAAACACCATATATTTT.

The chain uses TRBV10-3 and TRBJ1-2, with a weak D call TRBD1 (6 bases). This CDR3 has 12 residues. V lost 10 bases and J 4 bases, leaving 13 bases between the germline ends. The germline V gene has CDR1 ENHRY and CDR2 SYGVKD. CDR3 sequence: CATLTGPYGYTF. For the CDR3, the DNA is TGTGCCACTCTAACAGGGCCCTATGGCTACACCTTC.

This clonotype was seen repeatedly, ten times or more. The rearrangement joins TRBV5-5 to TRBJ1-4; D not resolved. This CDR3 is built from 15 residues. The germline V gene encodes CDR1 SGHKS and CDR2 YYEKEE (reference sequence). Between the trimmed V and J ends, which lost 1 base and 5 bases, there was a span of 12 bases. The CDR3 sequence: CASSLSGLPNEKLFF. As DNA, the CDR3 is TGTGCCAGCAGCTTGAGCGGCCTCCCAAATGAAAAACTGTTTTTT.

Many counts were recorded for this clonotype. The chain joins TRBV7-3 to TRBJ2-3, with 8 bases that match TRBD1. In germline, CDR1 is SGHTA, CDR2 FQGTGA. The CDR3 spans 15 residues. With V trimmed by 7 bases and J by 1 base, 7 bases remained unmatched. The CDR3 DNA reads TGTGCCAGCAACGAAATGGGACAGGGCACAGATACGCAGTATTTT. Protein sequence: CASNEMGQGTDTQYF.

This clonotype was detected ten times or more. The rearrangement joins TRBV7-6 to TRBJ2-7, with 7 bases identical to TRBD1. The V segment lost 0 bases and the J segment 4 bases; nucleotides outside the gene matches: 12. The CDR3 spans 17 residues. CDR1 SGHVS and CDR2 FNYEAQ come from the germline V gene. CDR3 sequence (DNA): TGTGCCAGCAGCTTAGCAGGGGGCAGGGTATCTCCTTACGAGCAGTACTTC. Protein: CASSLAGGRVSPYEQYF.

This clonotype was seen at least ten times. The chain has TRBV4-2 and TRBJ2-3, with TRBD2 identical over 14 bases. Unmatched junction bases numbered 3, after V lost 1 base and J lost 0 bases. Germline assignment: CDR1 LGHNA and CDR2 YNFKEQ. The CDR3 sequence is 18 residues long. The CDR3 nucleotides read TGTGCCAGCAGCCAAGGACTAGCGGGGGGGCCTAGCACAGATACGCAGTATTTT. This sequence encodes CASSQGLAGGPSTDTQYF.

This clonotype was seen many times. The chain employs TRBV4-1 and TRBJ1-5; possible D gene TRBD1, 5 bases. From germline, CDR1 is MGHRA and CDR2 YSYEKL. The V and J ends lost 3 bases and 3 bases respectively, with 12 bases between them. This CDR3 comprises 15 residues. This chain's CDR3 is CASSQLQGFNQPQHF. The CDR3 DNA reads TGCGCCAGCAGCCAGTTGCAGGGTTTCAATCAGCCCCAGCATTTT.

In this sample, this clonotype turned up many times. The rearrangement links TRBV5-4 to TRBJ1-4; the D is unclear. Trimming pared 3 bases from V and 7 bases from J, leaving 16 bases between. CDR1 is SGHNT and CDR2 is YYREEE in the germline V gene (reference sequence). This CDR3 comprises 15 residues. The CDR3 here is CASSSLEAQGEKLFF. The DNA for the CDR3 is TGTGCCAGCAGCTCATTAGAAGCCCAAGGTGAAAAACTGTTTTTT.

This clonotype was seen repeatedly, ten times or more. The chain uses TRBV5-1 and TRBJ2-2; 8 bases match TRBD2. V dropped 0 bases and J dropped 5; count of bases not matched to a gene: 6. Germline-derived CDR1 and CDR2 are SGHRS and YFSETQ. The length of the CDR3 is 16 residues. DNA for the CDR3: TGCGCCAGCAGCTTGGAAGCTAGCGGGCCGACCGGGGAGCTGTTTTTT. Its protein product is CASSLEASGPTGELFF.

This clonotype came up many times. The rearrangement joins TRBV20-1 to TRBJ1-1, with D unclear. The V gene lost 6 bases and the J gene lost 0 bases, with 17 bases spanning the gap. Germline CDR1 reads DFQATT; CDR2 reads SNEGSKA (reference sequence). The CDR3 sequence is 15 residues long. CDR3 protein: CSARDQVSLNTEAFF. CDR3 coding DNA: TGCAGTGCCCGAGACCAGGTCTCGTTGAACACTGAAGCTTTCTTT.

This clonotype was counted ten times or more. The V and J genes are TRBV10-3 and TRBJ1-2; D gene ambiguous. CDR3 length equals 13 residues. Trimming stripped 4 bases from V and 5 bases from J, with 11 bases between. The germline gives CDR1 ENHRY, CDR2 SYGVKD. The CDR3 protein is CAISGGSTYGYTF. DNA of the CDR3: TGTGCCATCAGTGGGGGTTCAACTTATGGCTACACCTTC.

This clonotype was seen ten or more times. The chain employs TRBV12-3 or TRBV12-4 and TRBJ1-1, with D uncertain. The V end lost 1 base, the J end lost 3 bases, and 3 bases lay between the germline ends. The CDR3 runs to 12 residues. CDR3 DNA sequence: TGTGCCAGCAGTTTAGGGCACACTGAAGCTTTCTTT. This translates into CASSLGHTEAFF.

The chain links TRBV5-1 to TRBJ1-1, with D perhaps matching TRBD1 (5 bases). Germline V CDR1 and CDR2: SGHRS, YFSETQ. Trimming shortened V by 0 bases and J by 6 bases, and 9 bases separated the two germline ends. The CDR3 is 13 residues long. The CDR3 DNA reads TGCGCCAGCAGCTTGGCCCGGGGCCCTGAAGCTTTCTTT. Its protein is CASSLARGPEAFF.

This clonotype was recorded many times. This chain connects TRBV24-1 to TRBJ2-1; no definite D call. Germline V gene data show CDR1 as KGHDR and CDR2 as SFDVKD. This CDR3 has 15 residues. V gave up 0 bases and J gave up 5 bases, with 10 bases separating them. In nucleotides, the CDR3 is TGTGCCACCAGTGATTTGCGCACACAGAACAATGAGCAGTTCTTC. It codes for CATSDLRTQNNEQFF.

This clonotype was detected ten times or more. V and J are TRBV24-1 and TRBJ2-2; possibly TRBD1 for D (6 bases). Looked up from germline, CDR1 is KGHDR and CDR2 is SFDVKD. Trimming stripped 3 bases from V and 4 bases from J, with 14 bases between. The CDR3 has 16 residues. The CDR3 DNA follows: TGTGCCACCAGTGATCCAACAGGGCATGGCACCGGGGAGCTGTTTTTT. Its protein product is CATSDPTGHGTGELFF.

In this sample, this clonotype turned up many times. This chain connects TRBV20-1 to TRBJ1-1; D not resolved. The V and J ends lost 5 bases and 0 bases respectively, with 10 bases between them. CDR3 length: 13 residues. The germline V gene encodes CDR1 DFQATT and CDR2 SNEGSKA (reference sequence). CDR3 sequence: CSAFWAMNTEAFF. CDR3 nucleotides: TGCAGTGCTTTTTGGGCGATGAACACTGAAGCTTTCTTT.

At least ten counts were recorded for this clonotype. V is TRBV5-6 and J is TRBJ2-2; D ambiguous. V lost 0 bases and J lost 6, with 6 bases in between. The germline V gene encodes CDR1 SGHDT and CDR2 YYEEEE. The CDR3 spans 13 residues. CDR3 residues: CASSLGAAGELFF. Here the CDR3 DNA reads TGTGCCAGCAGCTTGGGGGCGGCCGGGGAGCTGTTTTTT.